These T cell receptor beta chains were read from a single sample in a study of Ad26.COV2.S vaccination and SARS-CoV-2 variants. Libraries were prepared by immunoSEQ multiplex PCR; TCRdb keeps only in-frame clonotypes and omits some of them. The data show 300,000 to 450,000 clones, about 85% seen once. The source was peripheral blood, collected in a trial of Ad26.COV2.S vaccine versus placebo. Every receptor here comes from a person aged 18-60 years who received the Ad26.COV2.S COVID-19 vaccine or a placebo. Each CDR3 is given with its conserved first and last residue. A D gene is named only where the DNA matches it firmly. Where a row states a size, it is once, few, many or the class of an expanded clone; other rows omit it.

J gene	D gene	V gene	clone size	CDR3 DNA	CDR3 protein
TRBJ2-3	NA	TRBV10-1	NA	TGCGCCAGCAGCAGGTCCACAGATACGCAGTATTTT	CASSRSTDTQYF
TRBJ1-6	TRBD1	TRBV7-2	NA	TGTGCCAGCAGCCAAGGGGGCAGTAATTCACCCCTCCACTTT	CASSQGGSNSPLHF
TRBJ1-2	TRBD1	TRBV19	NA	TGTGCCAGTAGTATACAGACAGGGGCGCATGGCTACACCTTC	CASSIQTGAHGYTF
TRBJ2-1	TRBD2	TRBV6-6	NA	TGTGCCAGCAGCTTGGGACTAGCGGGAGGCAATGAGCAGTTCTTC	CASSLGLAGGNEQFF
TRBJ2-3	NA	TRBV25-1	NA	TGTGCCAGCAGTTATGGGGGGGGGCCTAGCACAGATACGCAGTATTTT	CASSYGGGPSTDTQYF
TRBJ2-2	TRBD2	TRBV6-5	NA	TGTGCCAGCAGCTATAATAGCGGGGGGGTCGGGGAGCTGTTTTTT	CASSYNSGGVGELFF
TRBJ2-5	NA	TRBV2	NA	TGTGCCAGCAGTCCACGGGACACCCTGTCGGAGACCCAGTACTTC	CASSPRDTLSETQYF
TRBJ2-3	NA	TRBV7-2	NA	TGTGCCAGCAGCTTCAGTGTTACAGATACGCAGTATTTT	CASSFSVTDTQYF
TRBJ2-7	TRBD1	TRBV6-2/TRBV6-3	NA	TGTGCCAGCAGTTACCTACAGGGGCGTCTAACAACCTACGAGCAGTACTTC	CASSYLQGRLTTYEQYF
TRBJ2-7	NA	TRBV5-6	NA	TGTGCCAGCAGCTTGACTGGGGGCCCCTACGAGCAGTACTTC	CASSLTGGPYEQYF
TRBJ1-2	TRBD1	TRBV7-9	NA	TGTGCCAGCAGCTTAGGGGACTCAGGGGGCTGGGAAGGCTACACCTTC	CASSLGDSGGWEGYTF
TRBJ2-7	NA	TRBV5-1	NA	TGCGCCAGCAGTCTCTCGGGCAGCCTCTACGAGCAGTACTTC	CASSLSGSLYEQYF
TRBJ2-7	TRBD2	TRBV30	NA	TGTGCCTGGAGTAGGGAGGGAACCCCTTACGAGCAGTACTTC	CAWSREGTPYEQYF
TRBJ2-7	TRBD1	TRBV7-9	NA	TGTGCCAGCAGCTTAGGTTCAGGGGGCTTTAGCTCCTACGAGCAGTACTTC	CASSLGSGGFSSYEQYF
TRBJ2-1	TRBD2	TRBV10-2	NA	TGCGCCAGCAGTGAGAGCGGACTAGCGGGGGGTGAGCAGTTCTTC	CASSESGLAGGEQFF
TRBJ2-3	TRBD2	TRBV19	NA	TGTGCCACCAGGACTAGCGGGAGGTCAGATACGCAGTATTTT	CATRTSGRSDTQYF
TRBJ1-2	NA	TRBV7-2	NA	TGTGCCAGCAGCTATGGAGGGGACAACTATGGCTACACCTTC	CASSYGGDNYGYTF
TRBJ2-4	NA	TRBV6-5	NA	TGTGCCAGCAGTTACGAGGGATTAGCCAAAAACATTCAGTACTTC	CASSYEGLAKNIQYF
TRBJ1-1	TRBD1	TRBV15	NA	TGTGCCACCAGCAGGGACAGGGAAGAAACTGAAGCTTTCTTT	CATSRDREETEAFF
TRBJ1-2	NA	TRBV7-2	NA	TGTGCCAGCAGCTTAGTTCGGGGGGCGCAAGGCTACACCTTC	CASSLVRGAQGYTF
TRBJ2-1	TRBD1	TRBV9	few	TGTGCCAGCAGCTTCCGACAGGGGAGTGAGCAGTTCTTC	CASSFRQGSEQFF
TRBJ1-1	TRBD1	TRBV10-2	NA	TGCGCCAGCAAAACCGGGACAGTGAACACTGAAGCTTTCTTT	CASKTGTVNTEAFF
TRBJ1-2	NA	TRBV7-6	NA	TGTGCCAGCAGCTTACTCCAATCAGGGTCAGATGGCTACACCTTC	CASSLLQSGSDGYTF
TRBJ1-2	TRBD1	TRBV18	NA	TGTGCCAGCTCACCGCAGCCCGGGACAGGGGTCGTTGGCTACACCTTC	CASSPQPGTGVVGYTF
TRBJ1-2	NA	TRBV7-2	NA	TGTGCCAGCAGCGCCCGGACGGATGCAAACTATGGCTACACCTTC	CASSARTDANYGYTF
TRBJ2-7	NA	TRBV7-2	NA	TGTGCCAGCAGCTTACTGGGTGGGTCCGAGCAGTACTTC	CASSLLGGSEQYF
TRBJ2-4	TRBD2	TRBV7-2	once	TGTGCCAGCAGCTTAGAGTTCGGCGGGAGGGCCAGGAACATTCAGTACTTC	CASSLEFGGRARNIQYF
TRBJ2-7	NA	TRBV5-1	NA	TGCGCCAGCAGCTTCGGGGGAGGGGGCGACGAGCAGTACTTC	CASSFGGGGDEQYF
TRBJ1-1	NA	TRBV7-2	NA	TGTGCCAGCAGCCTCCAGGGAGCAGGGACTGAAGCTTTCTTT	CASSLQGAGTEAFF
TRBJ1-1	NA	TRBV18	NA	TGTGCCAGCTCACCACCACAGGGCGGCACTGAAGCTTTCTTT	CASSPPQGGTEAFF
TRBJ2-7	NA	TRBV15	NA	TGTGCCACCAGCAGGAGACAGTCCTACGAGCAGTACTTC	CATSRRQSYEQYF
TRBJ2-3	NA	TRBV5-6	few	TGTGCCAGCAGCTCTCCCGGGAACGGAGATACGCAGTATTTT	CASSSPGNGDTQYF
TRBJ1-4	NA	TRBV6-2/TRBV6-3	NA	TGTGCCAGTAGCTCATTACAACGGACTAATGAAAAACTGTTTTTT	CASSSLQRTNEKLFF
TRBJ2-6	NA	TRBV5-5	NA	TGTGCCAGCACCCTTGAGCCGGGGGCCAACGTCCTGACTTTC	CASTLEPGANVLTF
TRBJ2-2	NA	TRBV6-6	NA	TGTGCCACCGGCGTCACCACTTCCACCGGGGAGCTGTTTTTT	CATGVTTSTGELFF
TRBJ2-3	TRBD2	TRBV5-1	NA	TGCGCCAGCAGCTTGTCAGGGAGGGACACAGATACGCAGTATTTT	CASSLSGRDTDTQYF
TRBJ1-5	NA	TRBV19	NA	TGTGCCAGTAGTATACGCTCCGTGAGCAATCAGCCCCAGCATTTT	CASSIRSVSNQPQHF
TRBJ1-3	NA	TRBV27	NA	TGTGCCAGCAGTCAACGTCCAGGGATAGATGGAAACACCATATATTTT	CASSQRPGIDGNTIYF
TRBJ1-4	NA	TRBV3-1/TRBV3-2	NA	TGTGCCAGCCGTATGGGTATTAATGAAAAACTGTTTTTT	CASRMGINEKLFF
TRBJ1-4	NA	TRBV3-1/TRBV3-2	NA	TGTGCCAGCAGCCTTCGCGGACAGTCGTTAAATGAAAAACTGTTTTTT	CASSLRGQSLNEKLFF
TRBJ2-2	TRBD2	TRBV9	NA	TGTGCCAGCAGCGTTGGACTAGCGGCGAACACCGGGGAGCTGTTTTTT	CASSVGLAANTGELFF
TRBJ2-1	TRBD2	TRBV5-1	NA	TGCGCCAGCAGCCAGACTAGCGGGAGGTACAATGAGCAGTTCTTC	CASSQTSGRYNEQFF
TRBJ2-2	NA	TRBV6-5	NA	TGTGCCAGCAGTCGACAGGGAGGGACCGGGGAGCTGTTTTTT	CASSRQGGTGELFF